This TCR beta chain was captured in a study of cytomegalovirus exposure and HLA in healthy donors. Overall study: About 85 million unique TCRs from HLA-typed donors were held in an early release of data. General observations from the study: The likely origin of a cluster of highly shared sequence variants was a sequencing artifact.

Comments on this clone: Its antigen is not known.

Germline loops: CDR1 MGHRA, CDR2 YSYEKL. The CDR3 length is 16 residues. Trimming removed 0 bases from V and 2 bases from J, with 14 bases in between. This PCR relied on a set of 60 Vbeta primers and 13 Jbeta primers. The data were produced by immunoSEQ multiplex PCR, yet TCRdb's version contains in-frame clones alone and is incomplete. This table has tens of thousands of clones, around 76% appearing once. The specimen was PBMCs. The V call is TRBV4-1, the J call TRBJ2-7; tentative D call: TRBD1 (5 bases). The sequence derives from a male donor in good health and CMV-seropositive. CDR3 nucleotide sequence: TGCGCCAGCAGCCAAGAGATCACCAAAGGGGCCTACGAGCAGTACTTC. It codes for CASSQEITKGAYEQYF.